This passage covers 3 T cell receptor beta chains from one sample sequenced in a study of T cell changes during pregnancy in multiple sclerosis (dated by TCRdb to about 2019). The library relied on the immunoSEQ multiplex PCR assay. Held by TCRdb, this immuneACCESS table contains in-frame sequences only and omits some clones. Under half of the omission traces to an unresolved V gene where checked; the cause of the rest is unknown. The sample records around 120,000 clones, about 89% of which are singletons. In total, the top ten clones hold approximately 3.5% of the sample. This specimen consisted of peripheral blood, obtained after pregnancy. The receptors stem from a female donor with multiple sclerosis, enrolled in a pregnancy study.

This clone appeared a single time. The V and J genes are TRBV7-9 and TRBJ1-2, with D unclear. The germline CDR1 and CDR2 sequences are SEHNR and FQNEAQ (reference sequence). Trimming stripped 3 bases from V and 1 base from J, with 6 bases between. This CDR3 comprises 13 residues. CDR3 in DNA: TGTGCCAGCAGCTTTCTCGGTAACTATGGCTACACCTTC. Translating it yields CASSFLGNYGYTF.

The chain is built from TRBV6-1 and TRBJ2-3, with TRBD1 identical over 8 bases. Trimming cost V 2 bases and J 3 bases; bases outside gene matches: 7. Germline lookup yields CDR1 MNHNS and CDR2 SASEGT. The CDR3 contains 16 residues. The CDR3 nucleotides are TGTGCCAGCAGTGAAACTACGGACAGGGAAACAGATACGCAGTATTTT. It is translated as CASSETTDRETDTQYF.

The V call is TRBV18, the J call TRBJ1-3, with TRBD1 matching over 8 bases. Germline assignment: CDR1 KGHSH and CDR2 LQKENI. V was pared by 3 bases and J by 0 bases, with 4 bases of the junction left unmatched. This CDR3 contains 16 residues. In nucleotides, the CDR3 is TGTGCCAGCTCACCGCAACAGGGGGTCTCTGGAAACACCATATATTTT. Its protein product is CASSPQQGVSGNTIYF. The whole variable domain, filled in from reference TRBV18 and TRBJ1-3, reads NAGVMQNPRHLVRRRGQEARLRCSPMKGHSHVYWYRQLPEEGLKFMVYLQKENIIDESGMPKERFSAEFPKEGPSILRIQQVVRGDSAAYFCASSPQQGVSGNTIYFGEGSWLTVV.